This TCR beta chain was retrieved from a study of cytomegalovirus exposure and HLA in healthy donors. This CDR3 is built from 13 residues. Germline V gene data show CDR1 as MNHEY and CDR2 as SVGAGI. V was cut by 2 bases and J by 6 bases, with 10 bases left in between. Assay used: immunoSEQ multiplex PCR; TCRdb lists only in-frame clones, some missing. The sample lists some 100,000 clones; around 89% were seen once. Sequencing was performed on PBMCs. This TCR was recovered from a man in his late teens or twenties in good health and CMV-seronegative. The rearrangement links TRBV6-5 to TRBJ1-1; D not certain. The CDR3 here is CASSYTSQAEAFF. The CDR3 nucleotides read TGTGCCAGCAGTTACACTTCTCAGGCTGAAGCTTTCTTT.